These T cell receptor beta chains were read from a single sample in a study of CD8 T cells in Susac syndrome. One entry per CDR3 protein, called by TCRdb with MiXCR from the immunoSEQ multiplex PCR reads. The sample holds 150,000 to 200,000 distinct CDR3 sequences, about 93% seen once. Sequences were obtained from CD4+ T cells from PBMCs. The receptor source for this set is a human donor in good health. Both conserved end residues are part of each CDR3. D genes are given only for firm matches. Not all rows give a size; the values are once, few, many and, for expanded clones, a class.

>NA|TRBD1|TRBV20-1|TRBJ2-7
CSAREPGQGTGEQYF
TGCAGTGCTAGAGAGCCAGGACAGGGCACAGGAGAGCAGTACTTC
>NA|NA|TRBV30|TRBJ1-2
CAWSGRNYGYTF
TGTGCCTGGAGCGGTAGAAACTATGGCTACACCTTC
>NA|NA|TRBV2|TRBJ2-7
CASSEGLFLSYEQYF
TGTGCCAGCAGTGAAGGGCTTTTCCTATCCTACGAGCAGTACTTC
>NA|TRBD1|TRBV24-1|TRBJ2-3
CATSDGQGFVSDTQYF
TGTGCCACCAGTGACGGACAGGGCTTCGTCTCAGATACGCAGTATTTT
>NA|TRBD2|TRBV5-1|TRBJ2-7
CASSFNAQRDSHEQYF
TGCGCCAGCAGCTTTAATGCTCAGCGGGATTCCCACGAGCAGTACTTC
>NA|TRBD1|TRBV3-1|TRBJ1-1
CASSQGTGNTEAFF
TGTGCCAGCAGCCAAGGGACAGGGAACACTGAAGCTTTCTTT
>NA|NA|TRBV2|TRBJ2-1
CASSERGAYNEQFF
TGTGCCAGCAGTGAAAGGGGCGCTTACAATGAGCAGTTCTTC
>NA|NA|TRBV7-2|TRBJ2-7
CASSLAGSTYEQYF
TGTGCCAGCAGCTTAGCGGGGAGCACCTACGAGCAGTACTTC
>NA|NA|TRBV4-2|TRBJ1-6
CASSQDLLGTGSPLHF
TGTGCCAGCAGCCAAGATCTTTTAGGGACGGGTTCACCCCTCCACTTT
>NA|NA|TRBV20-1|TRBJ1-1
CSARGSGADAFF
TGCAGTGCTAGAGGGTCGGGGGCGGATGCTTTCTTT
>NA|NA|TRBV2|TRBJ1-2
CASTPEQDYGYTF
TGTGCCAGCACTCCAGAACAAGACTATGGCTACACCTTC
>NA|TRBD2|TRBV7-2|TRBJ2-5
CASSPWAGEQETQYF
TGTGCCAGCAGCCCTTGGGCGGGGGAACAAGAGACCCAGTACTTC
>NA|TRBD1|TRBV5-1|TRBJ2-6
CASSLMGQGMSGANVLTF
TGCGCCAGCAGCTTAATGGGACAGGGCATGTCTGGGGCCAACGTCCTGACTTTC
>NA|NA|TRBV15|TRBJ2-6
CATSRGGSGANVLTF
TGTGCCACCAGCAGAGGAGGATCTGGGGCCAACGTCCTGACTTTC
>NA|NA|TRBV20-1|TRBJ2-3
CSARDPKRPDTQYF
TGCAGTGCTAGAGACCCAAAGAGGCCAGATACGCAGTATTTT
>NA|NA|TRBV20-1|TRBJ2-3
CSGGDRPTDTQYF
TGCAGTGGGGGGGACAGACCCACAGATACGCAGTATTTT
>NA|NA|TRBV20-1|TRBJ2-7
CSARMGQRYEQYF
TGCAGTGCTAGAATGGGACAAAGGTACGAGCAGTACTTC
>NA|NA|TRBV3-1|TRBJ1-1
CASSHPVQSTEAFF
TGTGCCAGCAGCCATCCGGTTCAGTCGACTGAAGCTTTCTTT
>few|NA|TRBV12-3/TRBV12-4|TRBJ1-6
CASSLIGSPLHF
TGTGCCAGCAGTTTAATAGGATCACCCCTCCACTTT
>NA|TRBD2|TRBV24-1|TRBJ2-1
CATSDPRRGDNEQFF
TGTGCCACCAGTGACCCCCGGCGGGGGGATAATGAGCAGTTCTTC
>NA|NA|TRBV7-2|TRBJ1-6
CASSLGVSPLHF
TGTGCCAGCAGCTTAGGAGTCTCACCCCTCCACTTT
>NA|NA|TRBV5-6|TRBJ2-3
CASSFYSSTDTQYF
TGTGCCAGCAGCTTTTATTCCAGCACAGATACGCAGTATTTT
>NA|TRBD1|TRBV2|TRBJ1-1
CASRATGVGTEAFF
TGTGCCAGCAGGGCCACAGGGGTGGGCACTGAAGCTTTCTTT
>NA|TRBD2|TRBV29-1|TRBJ2-1
CSVEDRRGVHNEQFF
TGCAGCGTTGAAGATCGGCGGGGGGTCCACAATGAGCAGTTCTTC
>NA|TRBD1|TRBV5-1|TRBJ2-7
CASSLSGTDYEQYF
TGCGCCAGCAGCTTGTCAGGGACAGACTACGAGCAGTACTTC
>NA|TRBD2|TRBV30|TRBJ2-1
CAWSVRGSGGANEQFF
TGTGCCTGGAGTGTACGAGGTAGCGGGGGGGCCAATGAGCAGTTCTTC
>NA|NA|TRBV2|TRBJ2-5
CASSGQTGTQETQYF
TGTGCCAGCAGTGGCCAAACGGGGACTCAAGAGACCCAGTACTTC
>NA|NA|TRBV29-1|TRBJ2-5
CSVELGTSGETQYF
TGCAGCGTTGAACTCGGGACATCAGGGGAGACCCAGTACTTC
>once|NA|TRBV29-1|TRBJ2-5
CSVVGLSELETQYF
TGCAGCGTTGTAGGCCTGTCGGAATTAGAGACCCAGTACTTC
>NA|TRBD2|TRBV20-1|TRBJ2-5
CSARTSGGPLETQYF
TGCAGTGCTCGGACTAGCGGGGGCCCGTTGGAGACCCAGTACTTC
>NA|TRBD1|TRBV7-8|TRBJ2-1
CASSQRTGYNEQFF
TGTGCCAGCAGCCAAAGGACAGGTTACAATGAGCAGTTCTTC
>few|TRBD2|TRBV29-1|TRBJ2-5
CSVTGTSVEYF
TGCAGCGTGACCGGGACTAGTGTCGAGTACTTC
>NA|TRBD1|TRBV20-1|TRBJ2-6
CSARALQGRAGANVLTF
TGCAGTGCTAGAGCGTTACAGGGGCGGGCTGGGGCCAACGTCCTGACTTTC
>once|NA|TRBV20-1|TRBJ2-6
CSASGGDPGANVLTF
TGCAGTGCTAGTGGGGGAGATCCTGGGGCCAACGTCCTGACTTTC
>NA|TRBD1|TRBV25-1|TRBJ1-2
CASSDDRGTGTF
TGTGCCAGCAGTGACGACAGGGGGACTGGCACCTTC
>NA|TRBD2|TRBV20-1|TRBJ2-3
CSARRAGITDTQYF
TGCAGTGCCAGAAGAGCGGGGATCACAGATACGCAGTATTTT
>NA|NA|TRBV29-1|TRBJ2-2
CSVEEPGKNTGELFF
TGCAGCGTTGAAGAACCGGGGAAGAACACCGGGGAGCTGTTTTTT
>NA|TRBD2|TRBV29-1|TRBJ2-3
CSGTSGGASGTQYF
TGCAGCGGGACTAGCGGGGGGGCCTCGGGTACGCAGTATTTT
>NA|TRBD2|TRBV9|TRBJ2-1
CASSAGGGSYNEQFF
TGTGCCAGCAGCGCCGGCGGGGGCTCCTACAATGAGCAGTTCTTC
>once|NA|TRBV29-1|TRBJ1-5
CSVGGRGGNQPQHF
TGCAGCGTTGGGGGCAGGGGCGGGAATCAGCCCCAGCATTTT
>NA|NA|TRBV20-1|TRBJ1-2
CSARAYSYGYTF
TGCAGTGCTAGGGCATATAGCTACGGCTACACCTTC
>NA|TRBD1|TRBV29-1|TRBJ1-2
CSVRRGQGADGYTF
TGCAGCGTTCGCCGCGGACAGGGGGCGGATGGCTACACCTTC
>NA|NA|TRBV15|TRBJ2-2
CATSRGTGTSGGELFF
TGTGCCACCAGCAGAGGGACCGGGACATCCGGCGGGGAGCTGTTTTTT
>NA|NA|TRBV6-6|TRBJ1-5
CASCPAGQPQHF
TGTGCCAGCTGTCCGGCCGGGCAGCCCCAGCATTTT
>NA|NA|TRBV6-6|TRBJ2-3
CASSYYTDTQYF
TGTGCCAGCAGTTACTATACAGATACGCAGTATTTT
>NA|NA|TRBV20-1|TRBJ1-2
CSARVEGGYGYTF
TGCAGTGCTAGAGTCGAGGGGGGTTATGGCTACACCTTC
>NA|NA|TRBV4-1|TRBJ2-2
CASSPVAQDAGELFF
TGCGCCAGCAGCCCAGTGGCCCAGGACGCCGGGGAGCTGTTTTTT
>NA|TRBD1|TRBV5-1|TRBJ2-7
CASSYRDRGSNEQYF
TGCGCCAGCAGCTACCGGGACAGGGGGTCGAACGAGCAGTACTTC